The 25 T cell receptor beta chains in this list originate from one sample, sequenced in a study of OX40 agonist ivuxolimab in advanced cancers. The method was immunoSEQ multiplex PCR; TCRdb's version includes in-frame clones alone and lacks a portion of them. This sample carries approximately 31,000 clones, roughly nine tenths of them seen once, and the ten largest clones take 0.92%. The sequences come from CD4+ or CD8+ T cells sorted from blood, collected in a trial of the OX40 agonist ivuxolimab. Every receptor here comes from an adult with an advanced solid tumor such as melanoma, head and neck, liver or kidney cancer.

V and J are TRBV5-1 and TRBJ2-5; D call uncertain. Per the germline V gene, CDR1 is SGHRS and CDR2 is YFSETQ. This CDR3 has 14 amino acids. V was trimmed by 0 bases and J by 4 bases, leaving 10 bases between them. This CDR3 reads CASSLDPWSETQYF. CDR3 nucleotide sequence: TGCGCCAGCAGCTTGGATCCATGGTCAGAGACCCAGTACTTC.

The V gene is TRBV6-1, the J gene TRBJ1-2, with 11 bases aligning to TRBD1. The junction had 2 bases not matched to a gene; V was cut back by 6 bases and J by 5 bases. The CDR3 runs to 13 residues. The germline V gene has CDR1 MNHNS and CDR2 SASEGT. In nucleotides, the CDR3 is TGTGCCAGCAGAGGGGACAGGGGGTATGGCTACACCTTC. This codes for CASRGDRGYGYTF.

The CDR3 DNA is TGCGCCAGCAGCGTAATACCGGGACAGGGTTTTGGCGAGCAGTACTTC. This sequence encodes CASSVIPGQGFGEQYF. This chain connects TRBV5-1 to TRBJ2-7, with 9 bases identical to TRBD1. The V gene's germline CDR1 is SGHRS and CDR2 YFSETQ. This CDR3 is built from 16 residues. After removal of 4 bases from V and 6 bases from J, the junction contained 14 bases not matched to a gene.

This chain joins TRBV30 and TRBJ1-2; weak D call: TRBD1 (6 bases). CDR1 is GTSNPN, CDR2 SVGIG, per germline (reference sequence). The V end lost 5 bases, the J end lost 7 bases, and 14 bases lay between the germline ends. There are 12 residues in the CDR3. CDR3 DNA sequence: TGTGCCTGGGGGGGCTCGGGCCGTGGCTACACCTTC. Translating gives CAWGGSGRGYTF.

The chain carries TRBV18 and TRBJ1-1; D is unclear. CDR3 length equals 13 residues. The V gene's germline CDR1 is KGHSH and CDR2 LQKENI. Deletions cut 5 bases from V and 1 base from J, with 8 bases between. CDR3 residues: CASSTTENTEAFF. CDR3 nucleotide sequence: TGTGCCAGCTCAACTACAGAGAACACTGAAGCTTTCTTT.

The chain carries TRBV5-1 and TRBJ1-2; unclear D gene. This CDR3 is built from 14 residues. Trimming left V 2 bases short and J 4 bases short, with 12 bases between. Germline V gene data show CDR1 as SGHRS and CDR2 as YFSETQ. The CDR3 nucleotides are TGCGCCAGCAGCTTATCGGAGGGAGGCTATGGCTACACCTTC. Translation: CASSLSEGGYGYTF.

This clone was seen only once. The gene calls are TRBV2 and TRBJ2-2; D might be TRBD2 (6 bases). There are 15 residues in the CDR3. V gave up 6 bases and J gave up 0 bases, with 11 bases separating them. Germline CDR1 is SNHLY and CDR2 is FYNNEI. The CDR3 nucleotides read TGTGCCAGCAGGGCCGGGAGCACGAACACCGGGGAGCTGTTTTTT. Translated, it gives CASRAGSTNTGELFF.

Only one count was recorded for this clone. CDR3 bases: TGCAGTGCTAAAACTTCGCTTCAGCAGTACTTC. Translating it yields CSAKTSLQQYF. V gene TRBV20-1 combines with J gene TRBJ2-7; no definite D call. In germline, CDR1 is DFQATT, CDR2 SNEGSKA (reference sequence). This CDR3 region has 11 residues. Between the trimmed V and J ends, which lost 4 bases and 8 bases, there was a span of 12 bases.

The chain joins TRBV18 to TRBJ1-1, with D perhaps TRBD1 (6 bases). Germline V gives CDR1 KGHSH, CDR2 LQKENI. This CDR3 has 15 amino acids. Trimming took 2 bases from V and 3 from J, leaving 13 bases between them. CDR3 amino acids: CASSPSRGADTEAFF. The CDR3 nucleotides read TGTGCCAGCTCACCATCCCGGGGGGCGGACACTGAAGCTTTCTTT.

The sample holds one count of this clone. CDR3 DNA: TGTGCCAGCAGCGCCCAGAGCGGACCGAACACCGGGGAGCTGTTTTTT. Translation gives CASSAQSGPNTGELFF. This chain joins TRBV7-9 and TRBJ2-2, with D possibly being TRBD2 (5 bases). There are 16 residues in the CDR3. CDR1 is SEHNR and CDR2 is FQNEAQ in the germline V gene (reference sequence). V lost 5 bases to trimming and J lost 0 bases, with 13 bases between them. Together with reference TRBV7-9 and TRBJ2-2, the CDR3 gives the full variable domain: DTGVSQNPRHKITKRGQNVTFRCDPISEHNRLYWYRQTLGQGPEFLTYFQNEAQLEKSRLLSDRFSAERPKGSFSTLEIQRTEQGDSAMYLCASSAQSGPNTGELFFGEGSRLTVL.

The V call is TRBV5-1, the J call TRBJ1-2, with TRBD1 identical over 8 bases. The CDR3 is 15 residues long. Trimming at V came to 0 bases and at J to 1 base, leaving 2 bases not matched to a gene. Germline CDR1 and CDR2: SGHRS and YFSETQ. The CDR3 DNA reads TGCGCCAGCAGCTTGGGTGGACAGGGTAACTATGGCTACACCTTC. Protein product: CASSLGGQGNYGYTF.

This chain joins TRBV4-3 and TRBJ2-3; the match to TRBD2 covers 7 bases. Trimming removed 1 base from V and 5 bases from J; junction bases left unmatched: 6. CDR1 is LGHNA and CDR2 is YSLEER in the germline V gene. The CDR3 has 15 amino acids. CDR3 loop: CASSQVAGVKDTQYF. Written as DNA, the CDR3 is TGCGCCAGCAGCCAAGTGGCGGGAGTAAAAGATACGCAGTATTTT.

The table lists this clone with a count of one. The J gene is TRBJ2-3, the V gene TRBV6-4, with 9 bases lining up with TRBD1. Trimming removed 2 bases from V and 4 bases from J; junction bases left unmatched: 10. Germline V gene lookup returns CDR1 MRHNA and CDR2 SNTAGT. The CDR3 spans 17 residues. The CDR3 DNA is TGTGCCAGCAGTGACACCTACAACAGGGGGCGTCCAGATACGCAGTATTTT. Translated, it gives CASSDTYNRGRPDTQYF.

The V call is TRBV5-6, the J call TRBJ2-2, with D unresolved. Germline assignment: CDR1 SGHDT and CDR2 YYEEEE. V gave up 1 base and J gave up 4 bases, with 8 bases separating them. The CDR3 length is 14 residues. The CDR3 coding sequence is TGTGCCAGCAGCTTGAGTCCCGGCACCGGGGAGCTGTTTTTT. Its translation: CASSLSPGTGELFF.

The CDR3 DNA sequence: TGCGCCAGCAGCCAAGATGGGGTAGCGGGGGTCCTCCGAACAGATACGCAGTATTTT. It is translated as CASSQDGVAGVLRTDTQYF. This sequence joins TRBV4-3 and TRBJ2-3; 9 nucleotides match TRBD2. After removal of 0 bases from V and 3 bases from J, the junction contained 13 bases not matched to a gene. The CDR3 extends over 19 amino acids. Per germline, CDR1 LGHNA and CDR2 YSLEER.

V is TRBV28 and J is TRBJ1-2; D is perhaps TRBD1 (6 bases). The CDR3 is made up of 12 amino acids. Between the trimmed V and J ends, which lost 10 bases and 2 bases, there was a span of 11 bases. In germline, CDR1 is MDHEN, CDR2 SYDVKM. CDR3 loop: CAISGANYGYTF. The CDR3 DNA follows: TGTGCCATCTCAGGGGCAAACTATGGCTACACCTTC.

V and J are TRBV5-6 and TRBJ2-1, with no clear D. This CDR3 is built from 15 residues. The germline V and J ends were trimmed by 0 bases and 6 bases, with 13 bases remaining between them. Germline V gives CDR1 SGHDT, CDR2 YYEEEE. The CDR3 sequence: CASSLAPGAANEQFF. The CDR3 region has the DNA TGTGCCAGCAGCTTGGCCCCCGGCGCTGCCAATGAGCAGTTCTTC.

The CDR3 DNA reads TGTGCCAGAACCAGAAGGGTCCGGCGGGGGACCACCGGGGAGCTGTTTTTT. It codes for CARTRRVRRGTTGELFF. The chain couples TRBV5-3 to TRBJ2-2, with TRBD2 matching 7 bases. TRBV5-3 is an open reading frame whose function is uncertain. Trimming removed 6 bases from V and 4 bases from J; junction bases left unmatched: 15. The CDR3 totals 17 residues.

The chain couples TRBV5-1 to TRBJ1-6; possible D gene TRBD1, 6 bases. Per germline, CDR1 SGHRS and CDR2 YFSETQ. This CDR3 has 14 amino acids. Between the trimmed V and J ends, which lost 3 bases and 9 bases, there was a span of 13 bases. CDR3 region: CASSSDSLGSPLHF. In nucleotides, the CDR3 is TGCGCCAGCAGCTCGGACAGCCTTGGTTCACCCCTCCACTTT.

This clone showed up just once. The rearrangement links TRBV5-6 to TRBJ1-5; unclear D gene. With 2 bases removed from V and 7 bases from J, the gap between germline ends came to 16 bases. The germline gives CDR1 SGHDT, CDR2 YYEEEE. There are 15 residues in the CDR3. CDR3 bases: TGTGCCAGCAGCTTCGGGCAGCGGAGTGGCCAGCCCCAGCATTTT. Translating it yields CASSFGQRSGQPQHF.

This chain uses TRBV11-1 with TRBJ1-3; D perhaps matches TRBD1 (5 bases). This CDR3 is 14 amino acids long. V was clipped by 6 bases and J by 0 bases, with 9 bases between them. The V gene's germline CDR1 is SGHAT and CDR2 FQDESV (reference sequence). CDR3 DNA sequence: TGTGCCAGCAGTCACGGGGGCTCTGGAAACACCATATATTTT. As protein: CASSHGGSGNTIYF.

CDR3 nucleotide sequence: TGCGCCAGCAGCTGGGCAGGGGGCGACTATGGCTACACCTTC. Its translation is CASSWAGGDYGYTF. The chain joins TRBV5-1 to TRBJ1-2; 8 bases fit TRBD1. V lost 3 bases, J lost 3 bases, and 4 bases stayed unmatched. This CDR3 contains 14 residues. The germline gives CDR1 SGHRS, CDR2 YFSETQ. Full variable domain (missing parts from reference TRBV5-1 and TRBJ1-2): KAGVTQTPRYLIKTRGQQVTLSCSPISGHRSVSWYQQTPGQGLQFLFEYFSETQRNKGNFPGRFSGRQFSNSRSEMNVSTLELGDSALYLCASSWAGGDYGYTFGSGTRLTVV.

The J gene is TRBJ1-5, the V gene TRBV6-1; D is uncertain. The CDR3 loop spans 13 amino acids. The germline V and J ends were trimmed by 7 bases and 3 bases, with 10 bases remaining between them. The germline CDR1 and CDR2 sequences are MNHNS and SASEGT. The CDR3 nucleotides are TGTGCCAGCAATCCGGGAGTCAATCAGCCCCAGCATTTT. This gives the protein CASNPGVNQPQHF.

The chain uses TRBV20-1 and TRBJ1-2, with D unclear. CDR1 DFQATT and CDR2 SNEGSKA come from the germline V gene (reference sequence). There are 11 residues in the CDR3. Trimming cost V 6 bases and J 6 bases, with 11 bases left between them. CDR3 bases: TGCAGTGCCGTCCAGCTGAATGGCTACACCTTC. It translates to CSAVQLNGYTF.

The chain is built from TRBV5-1 and TRBJ2-3; no definite D call. CDR3 length: 11 residues. Trimming pared 4 bases from V and 3 bases from J, leaving 3 bases between. CDR1 and CDR2 from the germline V gene are SGHRS and YFSETQ. CDR3 region: CASSRTDTQYF. CDR3 DNA sequence: TGCGCCAGCAGCAGGACAGATACGCAGTATTTT. Full variable domain (outside the CDR3, taken from reference TRBV5-1 and TRBJ2-3): KAGVTQTPRYLIKTRGQQVTLSCSPISGHRSVSWYQQTPGQGLQFLFEYFSETQRNKGNFPGRFSGRQFSNSRSEMNVSTLELGDSALYLCASSRTDTQYFGPGTRLTVL.